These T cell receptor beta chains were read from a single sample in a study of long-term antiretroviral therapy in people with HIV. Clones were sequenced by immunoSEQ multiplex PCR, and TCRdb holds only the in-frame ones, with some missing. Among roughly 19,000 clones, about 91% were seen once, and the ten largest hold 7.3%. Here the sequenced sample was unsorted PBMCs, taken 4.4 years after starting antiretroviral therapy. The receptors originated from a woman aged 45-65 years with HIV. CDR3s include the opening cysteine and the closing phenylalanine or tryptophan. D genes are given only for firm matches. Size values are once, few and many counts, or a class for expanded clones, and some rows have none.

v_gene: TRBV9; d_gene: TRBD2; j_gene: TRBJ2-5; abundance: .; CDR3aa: CASQASGQETQYF; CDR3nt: TGTGCCAGCCAGGCTAGCGGACAAGAGACCCAGTACTTC
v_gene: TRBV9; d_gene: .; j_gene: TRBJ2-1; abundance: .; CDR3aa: CASSAGNRGAREQFF; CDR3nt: TGTGCCAGCAGCGCCGGGAACCGGGGGGCCCGCGAGCAGTTCTTC
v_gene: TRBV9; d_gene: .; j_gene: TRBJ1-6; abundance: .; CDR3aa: CASSPGGTRYNSPLHF; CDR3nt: TGTGCCAGCAGCCCCGGGGGAACGAGGTATAATTCACCCCTCCACTTT
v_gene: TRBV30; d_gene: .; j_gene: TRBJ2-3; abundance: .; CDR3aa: CAWSGDSGVGTDTQYF; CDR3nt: TGTGCCTGGAGCGGCGACAGTGGCGTGGGCACAGATACGCAGTATTTT
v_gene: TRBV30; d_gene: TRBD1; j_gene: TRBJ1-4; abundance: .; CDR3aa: CAWALTGRGEKLFF; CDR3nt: TGTGCCTGGGCCCTGACAGGGAGGGGTGAAAAACTGTTTTTT
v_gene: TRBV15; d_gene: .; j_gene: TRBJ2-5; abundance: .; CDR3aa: CATSRDSGDWVRQETQYF; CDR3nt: TGTGCCACCAGCAGAGATTCCGGGGATTGGGTCCGGCAAGAGACCCAGTACTTC
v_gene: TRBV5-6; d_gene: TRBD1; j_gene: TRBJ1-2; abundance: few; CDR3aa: CASSFFGQGDYGYTF; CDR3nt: TGTGCCAGCAGCTTCTTTGGGCAGGGGGACTATGGCTACACCTTC
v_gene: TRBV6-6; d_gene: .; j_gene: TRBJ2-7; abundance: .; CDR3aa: CASSAPTGYYEQYF; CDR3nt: TGTGCCAGCAGTGCACCGACAGGTTACTACGAGCAGTACTTC
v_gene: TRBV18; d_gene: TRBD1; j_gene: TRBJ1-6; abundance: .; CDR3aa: CASSPPTGQPPLSYNSPLHF; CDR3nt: TGTGCCAGCTCACCACCGACAGGGCAACCGCCTCTCAGCTATAATTCACCCCTCCACTTT
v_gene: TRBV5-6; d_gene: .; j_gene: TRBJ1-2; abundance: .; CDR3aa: CASSLGTDFYGYTF; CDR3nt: TGCGCCAGCAGCTTGGGGACGGATTTCTATGGCTACACCTTC
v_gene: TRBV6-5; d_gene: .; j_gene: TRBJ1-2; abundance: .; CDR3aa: CASSFRGHGYTF; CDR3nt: TGTGCCAGCAGTTTCAGGGGCCATGGCTACACCTTC
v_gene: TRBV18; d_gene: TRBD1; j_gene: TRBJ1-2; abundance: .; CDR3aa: CASSPVEGARPNYGYTF; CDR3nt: TGTGCCAGCTCACCAGTAGAGGGGGCGAGACCTAACTATGGCTACACCTTC
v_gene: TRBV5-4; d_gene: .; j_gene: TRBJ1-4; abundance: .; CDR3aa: CASRAPGDEEKLFF; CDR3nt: TGTGCCAGCAGGGCTCCGGGGGACGAGGAAAAACTGTTTTTT
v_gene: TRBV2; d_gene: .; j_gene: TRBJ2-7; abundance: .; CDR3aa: CASSEALVRGYEQYF; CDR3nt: TGTGCCAGCAGTGAAGCGCTCGTCAGGGGCTACGAGCAGTACTTC
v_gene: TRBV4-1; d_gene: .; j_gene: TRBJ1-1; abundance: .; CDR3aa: CASSQAHGSNTEAFF; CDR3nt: TGCGCCAGCAGCCAAGCCCATGGCTCGAACACTGAAGCTTTCTTT
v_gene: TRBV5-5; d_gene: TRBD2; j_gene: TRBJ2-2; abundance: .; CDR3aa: CASSLGTSGGRNTGELFF; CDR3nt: TGTGCCAGCAGCTTGGGGACTAGCGGGGGAAGGAACACCGGGGAGCTGTTTTTT
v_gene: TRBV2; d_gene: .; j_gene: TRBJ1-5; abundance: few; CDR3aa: CASNDSPNQPQHF; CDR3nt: TGTGCCAGCAACGACAGCCCCAATCAGCCCCAGCATTTT
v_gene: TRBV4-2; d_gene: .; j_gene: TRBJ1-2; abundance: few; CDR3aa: CASSQDGGGYYGYTF; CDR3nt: TGTGCCAGCAGCCAAGACGGGGGGGGCTACTATGGCTACACCTTC
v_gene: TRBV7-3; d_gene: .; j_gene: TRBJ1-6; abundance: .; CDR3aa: CASSLPGSPLHF; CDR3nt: TGTGCCAGCAGCTTACCGGGTTCACCCCTCCACTTT
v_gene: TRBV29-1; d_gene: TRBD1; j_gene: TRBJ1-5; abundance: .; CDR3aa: CSVESAQDRGGINSNQPQHF; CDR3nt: TGCAGCGTTGAATCCGCCCAGGACAGGGGTGGGATTAATAGCAATCAGCCCCAGCATTTT
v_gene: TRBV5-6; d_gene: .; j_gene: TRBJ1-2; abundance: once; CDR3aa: CASSKALRIAHYGYTF; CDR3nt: TGTGCCAGCAGCAAAGCTCTTAGGATCGCACACTATGGCTACACCTTC
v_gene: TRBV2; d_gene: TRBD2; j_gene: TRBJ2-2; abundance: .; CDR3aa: CASRRTSGGTGELFF; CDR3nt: TGTGCCAGCAGGAGGACTAGCGGGGGCACCGGGGAGCTGTTTTTT
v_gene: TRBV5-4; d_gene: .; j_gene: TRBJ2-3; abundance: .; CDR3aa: CASSLTRSDTQYF; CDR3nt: TGTGCCAGCAGCTTGACTAGATCAGATACGCAGTATTTT
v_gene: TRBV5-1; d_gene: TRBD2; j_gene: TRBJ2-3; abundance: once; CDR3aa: CASSLWRGGGLSTQYF; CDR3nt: TGCGCCAGCAGCTTGTGGCGGGGGGGCGGCCTGTCTACGCAGTATTTT